The 10 T cell receptor beta chains below all came from one sample that was sequenced in a study of blood T cell repertoires in COVID-19. Measured with immunoSEQ multiplex PCR; TCRdb has only the in-frame clones, and not every one. The data hold under 200,000 clones, with roughly nine tenths observed a single time. Sequences were obtained from peripheral blood. These receptors were obtained from a woman aged 60-75 years with COVID-19, enrolled during active disease.

The chain recombines TRBV7-9 with TRBJ1-1; D not resolved. Trimming pared 3 bases from V and 1 base from J, leaving 9 bases between. The germline V gene encodes CDR1 SEHNR and CDR2 FQNEAQ (reference sequence). CDR3 length equals 14 residues. The CDR3 sequence is CASSLGQTNTEAFF. The CDR3, as DNA: TGTGCCAGCAGCTTGGGCCAGACGAACACTGAAGCTTTCTTT.

This rearrangement joins TRBV11-3 to TRBJ1-1; 7 bases agree with TRBD1. Trimming at V came to 1 base and at J to 1 base, leaving 3 bases not matched to a gene. Germline V gene sequence: CDR1 SGHNT, CDR2 YENEEA. This CDR3 has 15 residues. CDR3 nucleotide sequence: TGTGCCAGCAGCTTAGCACAGGGGAGGAACACTGAAGCTTTCTTT. Residues: CASSLAQGRNTEAFF.

This clone was counted between two and nine times. The chain uses TRBV9 and TRBJ1-1; no definite D call. Germline V CDR1 and CDR2: SGDLS, YYNGEE. Between the trimmed V and J ends, which lost 0 bases and 1 base, there was a span of 10 bases. This CDR3 has 15 amino acids. CDR3 sequence reads: CASSVVAGENTEAFF. The CDR3, as DNA: TGTGCCAGCAGCGTAGTGGCGGGAGAGAACACTGAAGCTTTCTTT.

V is TRBV24-1 and J is TRBJ2-2, with TRBD1 as a possible D gene (5 bases). The V gene lost 4 bases and the J gene lost 6 bases, with 14 bases spanning the gap. Germline assignment: CDR1 KGHDR and CDR2 SFDVKD. The CDR3 covers 15 residues. The DNA of the CDR3 is TGTGCCACCAGTGAAATCCAGGGAAATGCCGGGGAGCTGTTTTTT. Its protein is CATSEIQGNAGELFF.

The chain joins TRBV4-3 to TRBJ2-3; 8 bases map to TRBD2. The V and J ends lost 2 bases and 0 bases, in that order; junction bases with no gene match: 10. The CDR3 is made up of 18 amino acids. Germline CDR1 reads LGHNA; CDR2 reads YSLEER. The DNA for the CDR3 is TGCGCCAGCAGCCAAAGGAGCGGGAGTGGCCCAAGCACAGATACGCAGTATTTT. It encodes CASSQRSGSGPSTDTQYF.

The chain employs TRBV9 and TRBJ2-1, with 7 bases matching TRBD2. CDR1 SGDLS and CDR2 YYNGEE come from the germline V gene. The J segment lost 7 bases and the V segment lost 0 bases, leaving 7 bases of the junction unmatched. This CDR3 has 15 residues. The CDR3 DNA is TGTGCCAGCAGCGTAGCTCCGCTAGCGGAGAATGAGCAGTTCTTC. This encodes CASSVAPLAENEQFF. Based on the CDR3 plus reference TRBV9 and TRBJ2-1, the full variable domain is DSGVTQTPKHLITATGQRVTLRCSPRSGDLSVYWYQQSLDQGLQFLIQYYNGEERAKGNILERFSAQQFPDLHSELNLSSLELGDSALYFCASSVAPLAENEQFFGPGTRLTVL.

This sequence joins TRBV7-9 and TRBJ1-3; 10 positions agree with TRBD1. Trimming removed 4 bases from V and 3 bases from J; junction bases left unmatched: 6. CDR1 is SEHNR, CDR2 FQNEAQ, per germline (reference sequence). The CDR3 length is 16 residues. The DNA of the CDR3 is TGTGCCAGCAGCTCCCCGACAGGGGGCAATGGAAACACCATATATTTT. Translation: CASSSPTGGNGNTIYF.

The chain is built from TRBV19 and TRBJ1-1, with 8 positions matching TRBD1. This CDR3 is 14 amino acids long. V was clipped by 9 bases and J by 0 bases; unmatched bases: 6. In germline, CDR1 is LNHDA, CDR2 SQIVND (reference sequence). CDR3 DNA sequence: TGTGCCAGCCAGGACAGGGCAATGAACACTGAAGCTTTCTTT. Protein product: CASQDRAMNTEAFF.

This clone was seen just once. The rearrangement joins TRBV7-9 to TRBJ1-2; 9 positions agree with TRBD1. With V trimmed by 4 bases and J by 5 bases, 5 bases remained unmatched. CDR1 and CDR2 (germline): SEHNR, FQNEAQ (reference sequence). The CDR3 contains 14 residues. The CDR3 DNA follows: TGTGCCAGCAGCTCCCAACAGGGGGCATATGGCTACACCTTC. This sequence encodes CASSSQQGAYGYTF.

The chain recombines TRBV2 with TRBJ2-7, with 7 bases identical to TRBD2. The CDR3 is made up of 14 amino acids. After removal of 0 bases from V and 7 bases from J, the junction contained 6 bases not matched to a gene. Germline loops: CDR1 SNHLY, CDR2 FYNNEI. CDR3 protein: CASSEALGGREQYF. The CDR3 region has the DNA TGTGCCAGCAGTGAAGCGCTGGGGGGGAGGGAGCAGTACTTC.